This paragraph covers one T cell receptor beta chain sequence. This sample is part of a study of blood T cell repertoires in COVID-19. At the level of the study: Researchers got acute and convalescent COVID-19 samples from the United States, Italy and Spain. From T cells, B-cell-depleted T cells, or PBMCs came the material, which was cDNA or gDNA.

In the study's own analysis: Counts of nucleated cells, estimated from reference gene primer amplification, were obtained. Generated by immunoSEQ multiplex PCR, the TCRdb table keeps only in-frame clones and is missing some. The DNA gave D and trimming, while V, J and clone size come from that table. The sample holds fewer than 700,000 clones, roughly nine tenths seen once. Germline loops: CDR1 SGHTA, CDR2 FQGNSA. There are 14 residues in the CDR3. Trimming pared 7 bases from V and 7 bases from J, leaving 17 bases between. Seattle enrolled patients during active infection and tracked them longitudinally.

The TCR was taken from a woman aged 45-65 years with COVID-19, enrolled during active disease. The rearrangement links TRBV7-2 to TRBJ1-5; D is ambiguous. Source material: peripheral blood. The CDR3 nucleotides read TGTGCCAGCAACTCCGCGGGAGGGAGCCAGCCCCAGCATTTT. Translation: CASNSAGGSQPQHF.